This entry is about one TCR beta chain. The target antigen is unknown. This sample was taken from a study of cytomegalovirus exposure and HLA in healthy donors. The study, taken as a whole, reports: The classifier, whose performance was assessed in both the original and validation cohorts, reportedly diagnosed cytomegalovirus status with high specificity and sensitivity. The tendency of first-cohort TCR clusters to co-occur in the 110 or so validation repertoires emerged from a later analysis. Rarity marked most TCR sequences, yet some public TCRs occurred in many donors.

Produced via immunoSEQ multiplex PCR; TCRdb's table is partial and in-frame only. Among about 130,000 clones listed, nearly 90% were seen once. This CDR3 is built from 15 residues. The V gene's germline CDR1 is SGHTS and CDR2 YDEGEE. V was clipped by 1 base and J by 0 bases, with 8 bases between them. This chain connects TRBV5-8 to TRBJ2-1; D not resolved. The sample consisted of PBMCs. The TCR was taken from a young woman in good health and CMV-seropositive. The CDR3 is CASSLFRSSYNEQFF. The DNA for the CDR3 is TGTGCCAGCAGCTTGTTCCGGAGCTCCTACAATGAGCAGTTCTTC.